These T cell receptor beta chains were read from a single sample in a study of T cell responses to AZD1222 COVID-19 vaccine. Repertoires were generated with immunoSEQ multiplex PCR, while TCRdb's copy carries only in-frame clones and drops some. Here the sample spans around 150,000 clones, 92% being singletons. Sample: peripheral blood, taken on day 0 of AZD1222 vaccination. All receptors come from an adult in good health. CDR3s include the opening cysteine and the closing phenylalanine or tryptophan. D genes are given only for firm matches. Part of the rows lack a size; the others show once, few, many or a class for expanded clones.

size,J,D,V,DNA,CDR3
-,TRBJ2-3,-,TRBV28,TGTGCCAGCAGTCCCTGGGGGGTAAGCACAGATACGCAGTATTTT,CASSPWGVSTDTQYF
-,TRBJ2-2,TRBD1,TRBV19,TGTGCCAGTAGCGGTTCCCAGGGGGCGGTCGGGGAGCTGTTTTTT,CASSGSQGAVGELFF
few,TRBJ1-2,-,TRBV7-2,TGTGCCAGCAGCTTAAGGCCAGGGGACTCGGGTTATGGCTACACCTTC,CASSLRPGDSGYGYTF
once,TRBJ2-1,-,TRBV12-3/TRBV12-4,TGTGCCAGCAGTTTAGGACGGACTCCTGAGCAGTTCTTC,CASSLGRTPEQFF
-,TRBJ2-1,-,TRBV6-5,TGTGCCAGCAGTTACTCGGGATCAGGGAGCAATGAGCAGTTCTTC,CASSYSGSGSNEQFF
-,TRBJ2-7,-,TRBV2,TGTGCCAGCAGGAAAGATATGAGCTCCTACGAGCAGTACTTC,CASRKDMSSYEQYF
-,TRBJ1-6,-,TRBV18,TGTGCCAGCTCACCAGGCGGGGCCACAATACCTTCACCCCTCCACTTT,CASSPGGATIPSPLHF
-,TRBJ1-2,-,TRBV18,TGTGCCAGCTCGAGCTTACAGGGTCAGGATGGCTACACCTTC,CASSSLQGQDGYTF
-,TRBJ2-7,-,TRBV27,TGTGCCAGCAGCCGAACAGTTCTCTACGAGCAGTACTTC,CASSRTVLYEQYF
once,TRBJ1-2,-,TRBV6-2/TRBV6-3,TGTGCCAGCAGTTACTCGATGGGTGGTGGCTACACCTTC,CASSYSMGGGYTF
-,TRBJ1-5,-,TRBV28,TGTGCCAGCAGTCCCTACGTCAGTAGCAATCAGCCCCAGCATTTT,CASSPYVSSNQPQHF
-,TRBJ2-1,-,TRBV5-4,TGTGCCAGCAGCTTGGTAGTAGCGGAGTACAATGAGCAGTTCTTC,CASSLVVAEYNEQFF
-,TRBJ2-1,-,TRBV27,TGTGCCAGCAGTCCCCGTCCCTACAATGAGCAGTTCTTC,CASSPRPYNEQFF